This TCR beta chain originates from a study of T cell clonality in common variable immunodeficiency. Germline CDR1 and CDR2: MDHEN and SYDVKM. V shed 8 bases, J shed 2 bases, and the junction held 9 bases outside the gene matches. The CDR3 is 14 residues long. This table comes from immunoSEQ multiplex PCR, and its TCRdb copy is limited to in-frame clones, with some not included. The sample contains fewer than 50,000 clones, none of them singletons. Heparinized whole blood, about 5 to 9 ml, came from each donor. This clone was seen repeatedly, ten times or more. The sequenced fragment ends 3 residues before the CDR3 boundary, so the rest is inferred from the germline J gene.

The sequence came from a person aged 18-70 years in good health. Sequencing was performed on peripheral blood mononuclear cells. This chain joins TRBV28 and TRBJ2-7; TRBD2 matches 7 bases. The sequenced CDR3 bases are TGTGCCAGCTCCTCGGGAGGACTCACCTACGAG. Protein sequence: CASSSGGLTYE. The entire CDR3 reads CASSSGGLTYEQYF.